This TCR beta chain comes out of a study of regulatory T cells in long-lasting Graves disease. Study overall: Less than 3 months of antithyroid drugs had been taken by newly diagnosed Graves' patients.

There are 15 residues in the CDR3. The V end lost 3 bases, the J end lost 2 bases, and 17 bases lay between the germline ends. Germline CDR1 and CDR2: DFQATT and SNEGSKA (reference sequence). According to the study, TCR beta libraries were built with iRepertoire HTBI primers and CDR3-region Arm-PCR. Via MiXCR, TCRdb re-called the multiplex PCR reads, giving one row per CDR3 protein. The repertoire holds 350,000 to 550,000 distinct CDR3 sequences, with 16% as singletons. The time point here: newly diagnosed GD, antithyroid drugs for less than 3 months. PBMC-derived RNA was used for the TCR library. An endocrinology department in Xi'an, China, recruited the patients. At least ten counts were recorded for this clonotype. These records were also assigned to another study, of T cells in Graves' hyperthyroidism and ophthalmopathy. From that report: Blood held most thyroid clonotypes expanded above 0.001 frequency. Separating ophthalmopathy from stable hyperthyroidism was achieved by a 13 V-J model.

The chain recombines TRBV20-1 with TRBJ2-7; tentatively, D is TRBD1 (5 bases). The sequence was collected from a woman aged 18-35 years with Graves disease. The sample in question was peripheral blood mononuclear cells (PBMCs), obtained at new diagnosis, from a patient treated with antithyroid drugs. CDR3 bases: TGCAGTGCTAGCTCCGGCTTGTGGGGCCCCTACGAGCAGTACTTC. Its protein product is CSASSGLWGPYEQYF.